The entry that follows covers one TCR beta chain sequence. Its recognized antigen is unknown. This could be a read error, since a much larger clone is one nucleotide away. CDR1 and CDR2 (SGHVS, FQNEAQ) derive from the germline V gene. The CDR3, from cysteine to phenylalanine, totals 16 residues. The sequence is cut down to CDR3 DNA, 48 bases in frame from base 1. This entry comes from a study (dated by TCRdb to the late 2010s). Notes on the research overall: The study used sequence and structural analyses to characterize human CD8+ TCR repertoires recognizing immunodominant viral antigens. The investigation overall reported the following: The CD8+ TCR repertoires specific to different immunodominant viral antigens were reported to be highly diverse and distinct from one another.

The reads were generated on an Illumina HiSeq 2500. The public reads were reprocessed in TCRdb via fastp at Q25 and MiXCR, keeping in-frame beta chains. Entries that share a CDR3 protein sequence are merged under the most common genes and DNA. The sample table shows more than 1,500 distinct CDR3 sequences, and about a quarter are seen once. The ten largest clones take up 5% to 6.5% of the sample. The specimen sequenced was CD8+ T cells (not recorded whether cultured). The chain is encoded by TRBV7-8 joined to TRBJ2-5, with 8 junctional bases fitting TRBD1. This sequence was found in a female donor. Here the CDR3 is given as CASSQPDRARGENQYF. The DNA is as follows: TGTGCCAGCAGCCAACCGGACAGGGCGAGGGGAGAGAACCAGTACTTC.